This TCR beta chain was sequenced for a study of cytomegalovirus exposure and HLA in healthy donors. Study summary: The study's early data release held around 85 million unique TCRs from HLA-typed donors.

About this clone: Its antigen is undetermined.

Study-wide findings and caveats: The study dropped some indistinguishable V segments, TRBV6-2 and TRBV6-3 among them. Analysis performed later showed TCR beta chains linked to HLA being more clonally expanded than equally common others.

The CDR3 is 14 amino acids. CDR1 and CDR2 (germline): SGHVS, FNYEAQ. V gave up 5 bases and J gave up 4 bases; unmatched junction bases: 6. PCR was performed using 60 Vbeta and 13 Jbeta primers. Measured with immunoSEQ multiplex PCR; TCRdb has only the in-frame clones, and not every one. The sample holds some 110,000 clones. Sequencing used PBMCs. This sequence joins TRBV7-6 and TRBJ1-1; 8 bases are a match to TRBD1. The clonotype comes from a man aged 35-49 years in good health and CMV-seropositive. This CDR3 is CASSPLDRATEAFF. In nucleotides, the CDR3 is TGTGCCAGCAGCCCCCTGGACAGGGCCACTGAAGCTTTCTTT. Filled out from reference TRBV7-6 and TRBJ1-1, the complete variable domain reads GAGVSQSPRYKVTKRGQDVALRCDPISGHVSLYWYRQALGQGPEFLTYFNYEAQQDKSGLPNDRFSAERPEGSISTLTIQRTEQRDSAMYRCASSPLDRATEAFFGQGTRLTVV.